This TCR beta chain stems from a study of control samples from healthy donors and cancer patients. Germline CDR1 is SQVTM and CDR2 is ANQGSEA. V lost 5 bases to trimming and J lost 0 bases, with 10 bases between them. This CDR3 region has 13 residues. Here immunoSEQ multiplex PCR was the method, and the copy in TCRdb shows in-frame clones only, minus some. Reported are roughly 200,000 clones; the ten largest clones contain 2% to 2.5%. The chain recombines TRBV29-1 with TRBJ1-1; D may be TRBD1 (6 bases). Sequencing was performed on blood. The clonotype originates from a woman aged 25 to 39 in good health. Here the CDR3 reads CSVLGGLNTEAFF. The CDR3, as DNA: TGCAGCGTTCTAGGGGGACTGAACACTGAAGCTTTCTTT.